This TCR beta chain is drawn from a study of identical twins. Whole-study findings and limits: There was an excess of low generation probability in the out-of-frame alpha sequences that twins shared. The abundant beta clonotypes from cord blood had fewer insertions, and memory repertoires had none of this.

This clonotype occurred many times. Its antigen is unknown. Template switching added a universal primer site; cDNA carried unique molecular identifiers. TCRdb passed the 5' RACE reads through MiXCR, listing each CDR3 protein once. This table has hundreds of thousands of distinct CDR3 sequences, about a fifth appearing once. The V end lost 1 base, the J end lost 6 bases, and 9 bases lay between the germline ends. Germline assignment: CDR1 SGHTA and CDR2 FQGNSA. This CDR3 region has 14 residues. These same data were also listed under a study on yellow fever vaccine responses in identical twins.

This sequence originates from a woman under 30 in good health. Sequencing input: CD4+ T cells sorted from blood. The chain links TRBV7-2 to TRBJ2-2; no clear D. The chain's CDR3 is CASSLEVGPGELFF. CDR3 DNA sequence: TGTGCCAGCAGCTTAGAGGTCGGCCCCGGGGAGCTGTTTTTT.